The entry below gives a single T cell receptor (beta chain) sequence along with its context. Its antigen remains unknown. Methods used by the authors: A distant-metastasis classifier for papillary thyroid cancer was built using CDR3 differences across clinicopathological groups. TCRdb re-analyzed the PCR reads through MiXCR. The V and J calls, along with clone size, are taken from TCRdb and not from the paper's own processing. The sample has 45,000 to 60,000 clones, approximately 19% seen once. V dropped 0 bases and J dropped 4 bases, with 9 bases sitting between them. CDR1 and CDR2 (germline): GTSNPN, SVGIG (reference sequence). The CDR3 loop spans 13 amino acids. This sample is drawn from a study of metastatic and nonmetastatic thyroid tumors. Study overall: Repertoires of blood and of tissue (tumor or nodule) from malignant and benign thyroid patients were compared.

Thyroid surgery took place with no prior treatment in any patient. General observations from the study: Benign nodules were reported to have significantly lower TCR beta diversity than malignant thyroid tumors, in blood and tumor.

Sequencing input: blood. The receptor was derived from a female donor with papillary thyroid cancer or a benign thyroid nodule (not recorded which). Some clones in this sample may be carry-over from other donors' samples. The V and J genes are TRBV30 and TRBJ1-1; no firm D call. CDR3 coding DNA: TGTGCCTGGAGTGTGGGTGGGTTCACTGAAGCTTTCTTT. Its translation is CAWSVGGFTEAFF.